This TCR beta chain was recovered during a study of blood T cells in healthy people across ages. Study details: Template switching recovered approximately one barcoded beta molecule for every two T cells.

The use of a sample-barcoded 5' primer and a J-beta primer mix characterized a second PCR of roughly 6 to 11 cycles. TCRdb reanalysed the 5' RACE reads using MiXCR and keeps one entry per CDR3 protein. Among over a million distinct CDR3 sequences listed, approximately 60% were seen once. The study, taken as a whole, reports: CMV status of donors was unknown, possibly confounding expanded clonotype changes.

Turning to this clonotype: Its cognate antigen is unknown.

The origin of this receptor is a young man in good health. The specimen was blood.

The CDR3 loop is CASSQVFQSGVETQYF. In DNA form, the CDR3 reads TGTGCCAGCAGCCAAGTTTTTCAGTCGGGTGTCGAGACCCAGTACTTC. The V gene is TRBV3-1, the J gene TRBJ2-5, with D uncertain. V gave up 1 base and J gave up 5 bases, with 17 bases separating them. CDR3 size: 16 residues. The germline CDR1 and CDR2 sequences are LGHDT and YNNKEL (reference sequence).